This T cell receptor (beta chain) was captured in a study of blood T cell repertoires in COVID-19. Looking at the study overall: Acute and convalescent COVID-19 specimens originated in the United States, Italy and Spain. PBMCs, B-cell-depleted T cells, or T cells provided the cDNA or gDNA that made up the material.

This clone was seen only once. Authors' analysis steps: How many nucleated cells were present was estimated from reference gene primer amplification. TCRdb's copy holds only in-frame clones and misses some; the assay was immunoSEQ multiplex PCR. The V and J calls and the clone size are those of that table, but D and trimming were determined from the DNA. The top ten hold approximately 2% of the sample, which has 40,000 or so clones, about nine tenths seen once. Material: peripheral blood. The source of this sequence is a man over 45 with active COVID-19.

The CDR3 loop is CASSHLRLARQETQYF. CDR3 bases: TGCGCCAGCAGTCACCTTAGACTAGCGAGACAAGAGACCCAGTACTTC. The chain joins TRBV23-1 to TRBJ2-5, with TRBD2 identical over 8 bases. TRBV23-1 is flagged as an ORF with uncertain function. Losses at the gene ends were 3 bases for V and 2 bases for J; bases not matched to a gene: 8. This CDR3 spans 16 amino acids.